This is a list of T cell receptor beta chains from one sample in a study of T cell clonotyping in hematopoietic cell transplantation. TCRdb's copy holds only in-frame clones and misses some; the assay was immunoSEQ multiplex PCR. The table lists approximately 27,000 clones, more than 85% of them singletons. The source was peripheral blood mononuclear cells, collected before stem cell transplant. These TCRs come from a man between 50 and 59 years old with acute myeloid leukemia. Some clones in this sample may be carry-over from other donors' samples. CDR3s include the opening cysteine and the closing phenylalanine or tryptophan. The order of the fields is clone size, J gene, V gene, CDR3 protein. Size tells how often a clone was seen (once, few, many) or the class of an expanded clone, and some rows leave it out.

clone size: -; J gene: TRBJ2-1; V gene: TRBV11-3; CDR3 protein: CASSRAGYNEQFF
clone size: -; J gene: TRBJ2-5; V gene: TRBV10-3; CDR3 protein: CAISETGWETQYF
clone size: -; J gene: TRBJ1-6; V gene: TRBV4-3; CDR3 protein: CASSQDREHNSPLHF
clone size: -; J gene: TRBJ2-7; V gene: TRBV6-1; CDR3 protein: CASSESAYEQYF
clone size: -; J gene: TRBJ2-3; V gene: TRBV7-9; CDR3 protein: CASSTIAGQGFMDTQYF
clone size: -; J gene: TRBJ2-5; V gene: TRBV7-2; CDR3 protein: CASSRTVAGQETQYF
clone size: -; J gene: TRBJ1-2; V gene: TRBV5-5; CDR3 protein: CASSLNRGNYGYTF
clone size: -; J gene: TRBJ1-1; V gene: TRBV19; CDR3 protein: CASSIGVGVGTEAFF
clone size: -; J gene: TRBJ2-3; V gene: TRBV19; CDR3 protein: CASSVRGEWTDTQYF
clone size: -; J gene: TRBJ1-2; V gene: TRBV7-2; CDR3 protein: CASSPGTGIYGYTF
clone size: once; J gene: TRBJ2-7; V gene: TRBV10-1; CDR3 protein: CASSLTQEGEQYF
clone size: -; J gene: TRBJ1-3; V gene: TRBV14; CDR3 protein: CASSHLQGRGAGNTIYF
clone size: -; J gene: TRBJ1-5; V gene: TRBV28; CDR3 protein: CASSFTGDSNQPQHF
clone size: once; J gene: TRBJ2-3; V gene: TRBV4-3; CDR3 protein: CASSPLAGGSTDTQYF
clone size: -; J gene: TRBJ1-5; V gene: TRBV9; CDR3 protein: CASSVWTGVHNQPQHF
clone size: -; J gene: TRBJ2-2; V gene: TRBV25-1; CDR3 protein: CASARARGRGTGELFF
clone size: -; J gene: TRBJ2-5; V gene: TRBV7-6; CDR3 protein: CASSLKGPGGTQYF
clone size: -; J gene: TRBJ1-2; V gene: TRBV5-6; CDR3 protein: CASSLGPFYGYTF
clone size: -; J gene: TRBJ2-7; V gene: TRBV7-2; CDR3 protein: CASSSSGTGTTYEQYF
clone size: -; J gene: TRBJ1-1; V gene: TRBV15; CDR3 protein: CATSRDRGQVNTEAFF
clone size: -; J gene: TRBJ2-3; V gene: TRBV6-5; CDR3 protein: CASSLAGGFTDTQYF
clone size: -; J gene: TRBJ2-3; V gene: TRBV11-3; CDR3 protein: CASSPGTSQGDTQYF
clone size: -; J gene: TRBJ2-3; V gene: TRBV5-4; CDR3 protein: CASSWGLPDTQYF
clone size: -; J gene: TRBJ1-3; V gene: TRBV10-3; CDR3 protein: CAISEPGLGNTIYF
clone size: -; J gene: TRBJ1-2; V gene: TRBV21-1; CDR3 protein: CASSKAPTGDHGYTF
clone size: once; J gene: TRBJ2-7; V gene: TRBV7-9; CDR3 protein: CASSLGRQPYEQYF
clone size: -; J gene: TRBJ2-1; V gene: TRBV11-2; CDR3 protein: CASSLAALEYNEQFF
clone size: -; J gene: TRBJ1-1; V gene: TRBV7-3; CDR3 protein: CASSLSARGEAFF
clone size: -; J gene: TRBJ1-2; V gene: TRBV7-8; CDR3 protein: CASSPATGSYGYTF
clone size: -; J gene: TRBJ1-1; V gene: TRBV28; CDR3 protein: CASNTGGRAVMNTEAFF
clone size: once; J gene: TRBJ1-1; V gene: TRBV6-5; CDR3 protein: CASSYSPGADTEAFF
clone size: few; J gene: TRBJ1-4; V gene: TRBV6-5; CDR3 protein: CASSYDRQKLFF
clone size: -; J gene: TRBJ1-3; V gene: TRBV9; CDR3 protein: CASSVGRGLGSTGNTIYF
clone size: -; J gene: TRBJ2-5; V gene: TRBV2; CDR3 protein: CASEGTAQETQYF
clone size: -; J gene: TRBJ1-1; V gene: TRBV5-1; CDR3 protein: CASSRVGQQANTEAFF
clone size: -; J gene: TRBJ1-1; V gene: TRBV18; CDR3 protein: CASSFQGGDTEAFF
clone size: -; J gene: TRBJ2-4; V gene: TRBV5-6; CDR3 protein: CASSAGQDIQYF
clone size: once; J gene: TRBJ1-4; V gene: TRBV5-4; CDR3 protein: CASSSSGATNEKLFF
clone size: -; J gene: TRBJ2-7; V gene: TRBV5-6; CDR3 protein: CASSLVKGEQYF
clone size: -; J gene: TRBJ2-3; V gene: TRBV7-2; CDR3 protein: CASSFRTDTQYF
clone size: -; J gene: TRBJ2-5; V gene: TRBV4-3; CDR3 protein: CASSQGRVRESQETQYF
clone size: -; J gene: TRBJ2-7; V gene: TRBV4-1; CDR3 protein: CASSHNSGGSYEQYF
clone size: -; J gene: TRBJ1-6; V gene: TRBV2; CDR3 protein: CASTREQLYNSPLHF
clone size: few; J gene: TRBJ1-6; V gene: TRBV6-5; CDR3 protein: CASSYSWEGNSPLHF
clone size: -; J gene: TRBJ2-7; V gene: TRBV4-3; CDR3 protein: CASSQDRQGPYEQYF
clone size: -; J gene: TRBJ1-5; V gene: TRBV27; CDR3 protein: CASSFIGSNQPQHF
clone size: -; J gene: TRBJ1-1; V gene: TRBV9; CDR3 protein: CASSVDVNTEAFF
clone size: -; J gene: TRBJ1-5; V gene: TRBV5-1; CDR3 protein: CASSLGQEGNQPQHF
clone size: -; J gene: TRBJ1-4; V gene: TRBV2; CDR3 protein: CASSDGTVNEKLFF
clone size: -; J gene: TRBJ2-7; V gene: TRBV9; CDR3 protein: CASSVQGVPYEQYF
clone size: -; J gene: TRBJ1-4; V gene: TRBV5-1; CDR3 protein: CASSLLGGGDEKLFF
clone size: -; J gene: TRBJ2-3; V gene: TRBV6-5; CDR3 protein: CASSSDRDTQYF
clone size: -; J gene: TRBJ2-3; V gene: TRBV7-2; CDR3 protein: CASSLDGGGDTQYF
clone size: few; J gene: TRBJ2-7; V gene: TRBV7-9; CDR3 protein: CASSMDTSYEQYF
clone size: -; J gene: TRBJ1-5; V gene: TRBV7-9; CDR3 protein: CASSSGQGGQPQHF
clone size: -; J gene: TRBJ1-5; V gene: TRBV7-8; CDR3 protein: CASSPHGDRGNQPQHF
clone size: -; J gene: TRBJ2-7; V gene: TRBV29-1; CDR3 protein: CSVVGLGDKYEQYF